Below, 27 T cell receptor beta chains from the same sample are listed, as sequenced in a study of T cells after yellow fever vaccination (dated by TCRdb to the late 2010s). In the paper's terms, the treatment or condition label means: live attenuated yellow fever vaccine strain. The library was prepared using 5' RACE. Sequencing used an Illumina HiSeq 2500. The public reads were quality trimmed at Q25 with fastp and then assembled into clones with MiXCR by TCRdb, keeping productive beta chains. Each CDR3 protein appears once, grouped with its most common genes and DNA. This sample lists nearly 350,000 distinct CDR3 sequences; about 7.8% were detected once. Together, the top ten hold roughly 18% of the sample. Specimen: PBMCs, collected 35 to 50 days after the first yellow fever vaccination. The receptors originated from a man between 18 and 35 years old who received the YFV17D yellow fever vaccine.

The chain combines TRBV23-1 with TRBJ2-7; D is unclear. TRBV23-1 is annotated as an ORF whose role is uncertain. Trimming stripped 2 bases from V and 4 bases from J, with 12 bases between. CDR3 length equals 14 residues. The CDR3 here is CASSQTGRGYEQYF. CDR3 DNA: TGCGCCAGCAGTCAAACCGGTCGCGGTTACGAGCAGTACTTC.

This clonotype was recorded a few times. J is TRBJ1-2 and V is TRBV10-3; no reliable D call. The CDR3 is 15 amino acids. The V end was cut by 4 bases, the J end by 6 bases, with 18 bases between. Germline CDR1 is ENHRY and CDR2 is SYGVKD. The CDR3 sequence is CAISASASLSNGYTF. The DNA for the CDR3 is TGTGCCATCAGTGCTTCGGCCAGCCTAAGTAATGGCTACACCTTC.

This clonotype has at least ten counts. This chain joins TRBV28 and TRBJ1-2; D is undetermined. Germline-derived CDR1 and CDR2 are MDHEN and SYDVKM. The V end was cut by 3 bases, the J end by 4 bases, with 6 bases between. CDR3 length: 12 amino acids. The CDR3 sequence is CASSFRGYGYTF. The CDR3 bases are TGTGCCAGCAGTTTTCGGGGCTATGGCTACACCTTC.

J is TRBJ2-7 and V is TRBV7-3, with D possibly TRBD1 on 5 matching bases. CDR1 and CDR2 (germline): SGHTA, FQGTGA. The CDR3 is 15 amino acids. Between the trimmed V and J ends, which lost 0 bases and 3 bases, there was a span of 12 bases. CDR3 DNA sequence: TGTGCCAGCAGCTTAACTTATTCAGGGAACTACGAGCAGTACTTC. Protein: CASSLTYSGNYEQYF.

This clonotype has at least ten counts. The V gene is TRBV4-3, the J gene TRBJ2-2; tentative D call: TRBD1 (6 bases). CDR3 size: 15 residues. V lost 6 bases to trimming and J lost 0 bases, with 11 bases between them. Germline V lookup: CDR1 LGHNA, CDR2 YSLEER. CDR3 DNA sequence: TGCGCCAGCAGGCCGGACAGTTCGAACACCGGGGAGCTGTTTTTT. This gives the protein CASRPDSSNTGELFF.

V gene TRBV6-2 or TRBV6-3 combines with J gene TRBJ1-1; D ambiguous. Germline CDR1 is MNHEY and CDR2 is SVGEGT. The V and J ends lost 2 bases and 4 bases respectively, with 5 bases between them. The CDR3 is made up of 12 amino acids. The CDR3, as DNA: TGTGCCAGCAGTTACGCATTCACTGAAGCTTTCTTT. This codes for CASSYAFTEAFF.

The DNA for the CDR3 is TGTGCCAGCAGCTTCCAAGCGGGGGGTTCCACAGATACGCAGTATTTT. Protein product: CASSFQAGGSTDTQYF. This chain connects TRBV5-4 to TRBJ2-3; 9 nucleotides align to TRBD2. The V and J ends lost 2 bases and 2 bases, in that order; junction bases with no gene match: 6. The CDR3 runs 16 residues. Germline lookup yields CDR1 SGHNT and CDR2 YYREEE (reference sequence). Full variable domain (remainder filled in from reference TRBV5-4 and TRBJ2-3): ETGVTQSPTHLIKTRGQQVTLRCSSQSGHNTVSWYQQALGQGPQFIFQYYREEENGRGNFPPRFSGLQFPNYSSELNVNALELDDSALYLCASSFQAGGSTDTQYFGPGTRLTVL.

In its sample, this clonotype was seen many times. V usage is TRBV5-1 and J usage is TRBJ2-3; 8 nucleotides align to TRBD2. The CDR3 contains 15 residues. J lost 2 bases, V lost 1 base, and 3 bases had no gene match. Germline V gene lookup returns CDR1 SGHRS and CDR2 YFSETQ. As DNA, the CDR3 is TGCGCCAGCAGCTTGAACGGGGGGGACACAGATACGCAGTATTTT. Protein sequence: CASSLNGGDTDTQYF.

The rearrangement joins TRBV11-2 to TRBJ2-6; 7 nucleotides align to TRBD1. J gave up 0 bases and V 4 bases, and 12 bases lay outside the gene matches. CDR1 is SGHAT, CDR2 FQNNGV, per germline. The CDR3 is made up of 19 amino acids. In nucleotides, the CDR3 is TGTGCCAGCAGCTCCTGGTCGGGGACAGACTACTCTGGGGCCAACGTCCTGACTTTC. Translated: CASSSWSGTDYSGANVLTF.

This clonotype was detected only a few times. This chain links TRBV6-2 or TRBV6-3 with TRBJ1-5; D is unclear. In germline, CDR1 is MNHEY, CDR2 SVGEGT. Trimming stripped 7 bases from V and 2 bases from J, with 12 bases between. CDR3 length equals 14 residues. Written as DNA, the CDR3 is TGTGCCAGCACCCCGGGCGGTGGCAATCAGCCCCAGCATTTT. This encodes CASTPGGGNQPQHF.

This clonotype occurred a few times. V usage is TRBV7-9 and J usage is TRBJ2-5, with D perhaps TRBD1 (6 bases). This CDR3 spans 16 amino acids. The germline V gene has CDR1 SEHNR and CDR2 FQNEAQ (reference sequence). The germline V and J ends were trimmed by 5 bases and 2 bases, with 18 bases remaining between them. The CDR3 is CASSVQGVVRQETQYF. The CDR3 region has the DNA TGTGCCAGCAGCGTACAGGGTGTAGTTAGGCAAGAGACCCAGTACTTC.

This clonotype was counted only a few times. This sequence joins TRBV4-3 and TRBJ2-3; 8 positions match TRBD1. Trimming took 1 base from V and 6 from J; bases not matched to a gene: 9. The CDR3 length is 16 residues. The V gene's germline CDR1 is LGHNA and CDR2 YSLEER. The CDR3 loop reads CASSQAGTGAQDTQYF. DNA of the CDR3: TGCGCCAGCAGCCAAGCTGGGACAGGAGCGCAGGATACGCAGTATTTT.

This clonotype was observed a few times. V gene TRBV5-1 combines with J gene TRBJ2-2, with D tentatively TRBD2 (7 bases). Between the trimmed V and J ends, which lost 2 bases and 3 bases, there was a span of 11 bases. There are 15 residues in the CDR3. Germline V gene data show CDR1 as SGHRS and CDR2 as YFSETQ. For the CDR3, the DNA is TGCGCCAGCAGCTTACGGGGGGCCGACACCGGGGAGCTGTTTTTT. It is translated as CASSLRGADTGELFF.

This chain joins TRBV5-6 and TRBJ2-7; D uncertain. V lost 4 bases and J lost 4, with 21 bases in between. The germline V gene encodes CDR1 SGHDT and CDR2 YYEEEE. The CDR3 is made up of 16 amino acids. The CDR3 spells CASSPRRLHTPYEQYV. CDR3 DNA sequence: TGTGCCAGCAGCCCTCGACGACTGCATACTCCATACGAGCAGTACGTC.

This clonotype has only a few counts. The J gene is TRBJ2-1, the V gene TRBV6-2 or TRBV6-3; 10 bases map to TRBD2. CDR1 MNHEY and CDR2 SVGEGT come from the germline V gene. The length of the CDR3 is 15 residues. V was clipped by 7 bases and J by 4 bases; unmatched bases: 7. CDR3 protein: CASILAGGLYNEQFF. The CDR3 nucleotides are TGTGCCAGCATCTTAGCGGGGGGCTTATACAATGAGCAGTTCTTC.

This clonotype has just a few counts. The CDR3 here is CSARDVAGYYEQYV. The CDR3 DNA sequence: TGCAGTGCTAGAGATGTCGCCGGCTACTACGAGCAGTACGTC. The chain uses TRBV20-1 and TRBJ2-7; D not certain. The germline V and J ends were trimmed by 0 bases and 3 bases, with 12 bases remaining between them. Germline lookup yields CDR1 DFQATT and CDR2 SNEGSKA (reference sequence). The CDR3 is made up of 14 amino acids.

The rearrangement joins TRBV5-1 to TRBJ2-7, with 7 bases fitting TRBD1. The germline V gene encodes CDR1 SGHRS and CDR2 YFSETQ. Trimming took 1 base from V and 2 from J; bases not matched to a gene: 9. There are 16 residues in the CDR3. The DNA for the CDR3 is TGCGCCAGCAGCTTGAACGAGGGGGCAGGGACCTACGAGCAGTACGTC. This gives the protein CASSLNEGAGTYEQYV.

This clonotype was observed a handful of times. The genes are TRBV5-1 and TRBJ2-7; possible D gene TRBD1, 6 bases. Deletions cut 2 bases from V and 5 bases from J, with 11 bases between. CDR1 is SGHRS and CDR2 is YFSETQ in the germline V gene. The CDR3 loop spans 13 amino acids. The CDR3 protein is CASSLQGRNEQYF. The CDR3 DNA reads as TGCGCCAGCAGCTTACAGGGCCGCAACGAGCAGTACTTC.

This clonotype was counted ten times or more. V is TRBV12-3 or TRBV12-4 and J is TRBJ1-1; D not resolved. The CDR3 is made up of 14 amino acids. The V gene lost 3 bases and the J gene lost 5 bases, with 13 bases spanning the gap. The CDR3 DNA is TGTGCCAGCAGTTTCTGGACTGAAGGGACTGAAGCTTTCTTT. Translating it yields CASSFWTEGTEAFF.

The V gene is TRBV2, the J gene TRBJ1-4; D call uncertain. This CDR3 is built from 12 residues. From germline, CDR1 is SNHLY and CDR2 FYNNEI. V was pared by 5 bases and J by 8 bases, with 9 bases between. As DNA, the CDR3 is TGTGCCAGCAGTTGGTCCTCGGAAAAACTGTTTTTT. Residues: CASSWSSEKLFF.

Concerning this clonotype: A much larger clone differs from this one at a single base, so this may be a read error. The chain links TRBV5-1 to TRBJ2-5; D is possibly TRBD1 or TRBD2 (5 bases each). There are 14 residues in the CDR3. V was shortened by 6 bases and J by 4 bases, with 16 bases between the two germline ends. Germline CDR1 and CDR2: SGHRS and YFSETQ. The CDR3 sequence: CASNEPGSRETQYF. The CDR3 bases are TGCGCCAGCAACGAGCCAGGGAGTCGAGAGACCCAGTACTTC.

The V gene is TRBV7-6, the J gene TRBJ2-6; D might be TRBD1 (5 bases). CDR1 SGHVS and CDR2 FNYEAQ come from the germline V gene. This CDR3 has 15 amino acids. V shed 4 bases and J shed 2 bases, with 9 bases lying between them. The CDR3 here is CASSYDSTGANVLTF. The CDR3 nucleotides read TGTGCCAGCAGCTACGACAGCACTGGGGCCAACGTCCTGACTTTC.

J is TRBJ2-7 and V is TRBV5-1; the match to TRBD2 covers 7 bases. V shed 0 bases and J 5 bases; nucleotides not matched to a gene: 5. The CDR3 runs 14 residues. CDR1 and CDR2 (germline): SGHRS, YFSETQ. The chain's CDR3 is CASSLAGEGNEQYV. In nucleotides, the CDR3 is TGCGCCAGCAGCTTGGCCGGGGAGGGCAACGAGCAGTACGTC.

The chain is built from TRBV3-1 and TRBJ1-1, with D tentatively TRBD1 (5 bases). The V end lost 4 bases, the J end lost 6 bases, and 9 bases lay between the germline ends. The CDR3 covers 12 residues. Germline-derived CDR1 and CDR2 are LGHDT and YNNKEL (reference sequence). Written as DNA, the CDR3 is TGTGCCAGCAGCCTAGGGGAGGCTGAAGCTTTCTTT. Translation gives CASSLGEAEAFF.

The chain employs TRBV4-2 and TRBJ2-3; 9 bases map to TRBD1. Germline V gives CDR1 LGHNA, CDR2 YNFKEQ. This CDR3 has 15 residues. Trimming took 3 bases from V and 11 from J; bases not matched to a gene: 12. The CDR3 loop is CASSQTNHDRGGQYF. CDR3 DNA: TGTGCCAGCAGCCAGACTAACCACGACAGGGGGGGGCAGTATTTT.

This clonotype has a handful of counts. The J gene is TRBJ2-1, the V gene TRBV11-2; TRBD1 or TRBD2 may be the D gene (5 bases each). The germline V and J ends were trimmed by 5 bases and 15 bases, with 17 bases remaining between them. The CDR3 is 12 residues long. The germline CDR1 and CDR2 sequences are SGHAT and FQNNGV. The CDR3 sequence: CASSDVTGGLFF. As DNA, the CDR3 is TGTGCCAGCAGCGACGTTACAGGAGGTCTGTTCTTC. Full variable domain (missing parts from reference TRBV11-2 and TRBJ2-1): EAGVAQSPRYKIIEKRQSVAFWCNPISGHATLYWYQQILGQGPKLLIQFQNNGVVDDSQLPKDRFSAERLKGVDSTLKIQPAKLEDSAVYLCASSDVTGGLFFGPGTRLTVL.

CDR3 DNA: TGTGCCAGCAGCTTAGCGAGAGGAGTGCAGTACGTC. Its translation is CASSLARGVQYV. The V and J genes are TRBV7-9 and TRBJ2-7, with unresolved D. V lost 0 bases and J lost 9, with 9 bases in between. The germline V gene encodes CDR1 SEHNR and CDR2 FQNEAQ (reference sequence). The CDR3 is 12 amino acids.